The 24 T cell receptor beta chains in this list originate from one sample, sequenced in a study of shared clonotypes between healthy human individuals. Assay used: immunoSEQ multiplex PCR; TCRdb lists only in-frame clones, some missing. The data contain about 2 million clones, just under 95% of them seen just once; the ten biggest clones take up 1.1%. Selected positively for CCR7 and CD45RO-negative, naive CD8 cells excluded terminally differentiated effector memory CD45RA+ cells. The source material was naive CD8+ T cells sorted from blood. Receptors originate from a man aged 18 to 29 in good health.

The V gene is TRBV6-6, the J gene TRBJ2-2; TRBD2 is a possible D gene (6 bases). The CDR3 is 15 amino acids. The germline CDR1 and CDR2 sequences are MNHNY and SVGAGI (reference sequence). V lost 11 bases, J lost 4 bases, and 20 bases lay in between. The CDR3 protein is CADTGEPIVTGELFF. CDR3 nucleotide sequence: TGTGCCGATACGGGGGAGCCGATTGTCACCGGGGAGCTGTTTTTT.

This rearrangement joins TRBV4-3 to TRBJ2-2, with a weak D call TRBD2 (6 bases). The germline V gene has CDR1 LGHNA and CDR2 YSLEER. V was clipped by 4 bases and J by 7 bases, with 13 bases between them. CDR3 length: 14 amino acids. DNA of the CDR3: TGCGCCAGCAGCCCGCGGAGGGCTCACGGGGAGCTGTTTTTT. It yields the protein CASSPRRAHGELFF.

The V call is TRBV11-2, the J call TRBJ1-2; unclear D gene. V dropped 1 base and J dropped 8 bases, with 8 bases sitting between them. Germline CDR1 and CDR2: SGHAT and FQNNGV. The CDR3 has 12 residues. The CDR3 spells CASSLAGDGYTF. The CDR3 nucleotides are TGTGCCAGCAGCTTAGCAGGCGACGGCTACACCTTC.

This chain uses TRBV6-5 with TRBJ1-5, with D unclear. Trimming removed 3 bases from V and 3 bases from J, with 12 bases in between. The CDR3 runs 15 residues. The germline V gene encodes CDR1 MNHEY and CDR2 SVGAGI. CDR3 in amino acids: CASSYREGVNQPQHF. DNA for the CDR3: TGTGCCAGCAGTTATCGGGAGGGAGTCAATCAGCCCCAGCATTTT.

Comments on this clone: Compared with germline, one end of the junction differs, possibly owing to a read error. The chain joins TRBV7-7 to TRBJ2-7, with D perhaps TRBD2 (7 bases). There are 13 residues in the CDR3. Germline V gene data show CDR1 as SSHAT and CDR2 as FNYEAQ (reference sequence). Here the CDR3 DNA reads TGTGCTAGCAGCTTAGGGGGGGGCTACGAGCAGTACTTC. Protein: CASSLGGGYEQYF.

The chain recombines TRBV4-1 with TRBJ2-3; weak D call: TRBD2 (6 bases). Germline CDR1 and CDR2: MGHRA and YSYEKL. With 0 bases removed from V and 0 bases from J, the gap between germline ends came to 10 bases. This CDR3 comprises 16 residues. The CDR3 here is CASSQEQRASTDTQYF. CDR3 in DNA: TGCGCCAGCAGCCAAGAACAGCGGGCTAGCACAGATACGCAGTATTTT.

CDR3 protein: CASSLVASETQYF. Written as DNA, the CDR3 is TGTGCCAGCAGCTTGGTAGCCAGCGAGACCCAGTACTTC. The chain has TRBV5-6 and TRBJ2-5; D is unresolved. Trimming took off 0 bases at V and 5 bases at J, with 8 bases between the two ends. Germline loops: CDR1 SGHDT, CDR2 YYEEEE. This CDR3 region has 13 residues.

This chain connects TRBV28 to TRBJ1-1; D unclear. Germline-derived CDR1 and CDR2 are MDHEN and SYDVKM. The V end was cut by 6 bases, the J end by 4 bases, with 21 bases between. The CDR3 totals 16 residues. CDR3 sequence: CASRSHPGRTLTEAFF. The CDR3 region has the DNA TGTGCCAGCAGATCCCACCCCGGGCGGACGCTCACTGAAGCTTTCTTT.

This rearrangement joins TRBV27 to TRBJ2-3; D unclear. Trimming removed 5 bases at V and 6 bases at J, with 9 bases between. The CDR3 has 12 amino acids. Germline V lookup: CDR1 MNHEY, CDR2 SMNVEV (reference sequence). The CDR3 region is CASSTPGDTQYF. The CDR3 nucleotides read TGTGCCAGCAGTACCCCGGGCGATACGCAGTATTTT.

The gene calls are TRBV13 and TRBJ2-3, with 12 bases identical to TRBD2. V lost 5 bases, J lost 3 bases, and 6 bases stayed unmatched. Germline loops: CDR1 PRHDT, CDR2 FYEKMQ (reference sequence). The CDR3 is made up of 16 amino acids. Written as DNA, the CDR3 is TGTGCCAGCAGCCACAACGGACTAGCGGGAACAGATACGCAGTATTTT. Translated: CASSHNGLAGTDTQYF.

The DNA for the CDR3 is TGTGCCAGCAGTTTCTCAGGATCTAGCAATCAGCCCCAGCATTTT. It yields the protein CASSFSGSSNQPQHF. V and J are TRBV27 and TRBJ1-5; the D is unclear. V lost 3 bases, J lost 0 bases, and 9 bases lay in between. Germline V gene lookup returns CDR1 MNHEY and CDR2 SMNVEV (reference sequence). This CDR3 contains 15 residues.

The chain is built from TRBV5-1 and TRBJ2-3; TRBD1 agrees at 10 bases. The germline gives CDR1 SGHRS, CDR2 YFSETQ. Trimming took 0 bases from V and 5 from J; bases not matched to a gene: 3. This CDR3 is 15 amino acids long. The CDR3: CASSLVGQGLDTQYF. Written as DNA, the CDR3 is TGCGCCAGCAGCTTGGTGGGACAGGGGTTAGATACGCAGTATTTT.

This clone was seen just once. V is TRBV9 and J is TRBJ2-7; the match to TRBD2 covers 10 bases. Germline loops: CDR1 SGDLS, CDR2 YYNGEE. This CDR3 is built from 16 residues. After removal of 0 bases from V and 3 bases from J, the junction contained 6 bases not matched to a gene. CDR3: CASSVVPSGGIYEQYF. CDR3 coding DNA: TGTGCCAGCAGCGTAGTTCCTAGCGGGGGCATCTACGAGCAGTACTTC.

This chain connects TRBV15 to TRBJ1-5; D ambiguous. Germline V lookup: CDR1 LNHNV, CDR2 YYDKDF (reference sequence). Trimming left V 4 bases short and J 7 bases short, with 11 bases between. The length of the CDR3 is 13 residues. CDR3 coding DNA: TGTGCCACCAGCACCACCTCGGTACAGCCCCAGCATTTT. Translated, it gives CATSTTSVQPQHF.

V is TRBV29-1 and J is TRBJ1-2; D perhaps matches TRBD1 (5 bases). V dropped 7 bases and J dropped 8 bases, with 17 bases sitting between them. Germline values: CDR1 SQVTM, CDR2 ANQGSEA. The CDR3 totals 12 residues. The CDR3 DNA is TGCAGCGCCGAGTCGGGGGTAAGAGGCTACACCTTC. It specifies CSAESGVRGYTF.

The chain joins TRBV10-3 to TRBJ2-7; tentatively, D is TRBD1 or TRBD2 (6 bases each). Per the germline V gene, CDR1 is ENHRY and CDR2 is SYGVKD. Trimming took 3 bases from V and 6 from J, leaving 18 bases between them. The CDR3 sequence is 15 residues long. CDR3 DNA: TGTGCCATCAGTGATTATGAATCCTGGGGGGCCGAGCAGTACTTC. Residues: CAISDYESWGAEQYF.

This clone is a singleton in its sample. The CDR3 coding sequence is TGTGCCAGCAGCAAAGCCAGACAGGGATTCACCGGGGAGCTGTTTTTT. It is translated as CASSKARQGFTGELFF. The rearrangement joins TRBV21-1 to TRBJ2-2; TRBD1 is the table's D call, not checked against the DNA. TRBV21-1 is deemed a pseudogene. CDR3 size: 16 residues.

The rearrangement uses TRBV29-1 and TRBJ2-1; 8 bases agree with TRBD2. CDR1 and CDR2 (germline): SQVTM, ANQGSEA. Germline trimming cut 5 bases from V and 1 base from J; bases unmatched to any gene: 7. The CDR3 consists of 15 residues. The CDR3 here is CSVQVGLASYNEQFF. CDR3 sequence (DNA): TGCAGCGTTCAGGTCGGACTAGCTTCCTACAATGAGCAGTTCTTC.

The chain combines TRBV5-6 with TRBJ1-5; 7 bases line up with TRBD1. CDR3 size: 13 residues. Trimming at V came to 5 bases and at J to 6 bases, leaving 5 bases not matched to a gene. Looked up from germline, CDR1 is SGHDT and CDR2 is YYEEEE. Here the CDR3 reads CASSTGESQPQHF. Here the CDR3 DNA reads TGTGCCAGCAGTACAGGGGAATCTCAGCCCCAGCATTTT. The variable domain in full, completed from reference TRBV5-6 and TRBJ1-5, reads DAGVTQSPTHLIKTRGQQVTLRCSPKSGHDTVSWYQQALGQGPQFIFQYYEEEERQRGNFPDRFSGHQFPNYSSELNVNALLLGDSALYLCASSTGESQPQHFGDGTRLSIL.

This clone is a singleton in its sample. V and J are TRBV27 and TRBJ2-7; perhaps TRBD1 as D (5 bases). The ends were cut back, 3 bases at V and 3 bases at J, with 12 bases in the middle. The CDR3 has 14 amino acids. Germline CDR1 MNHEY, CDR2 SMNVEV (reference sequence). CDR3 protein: CASSFRGFNYEQYF. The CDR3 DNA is TGTGCCAGCAGTTTTAGGGGTTTTAACTACGAGCAGTACTTC.

The CDR3 DNA reads TGTGCCAGGAGAAGCATTAGCCAATACGAGCAGTACTTC. This encodes CARRSISQYEQYF. This chain uses TRBV2 with TRBJ2-7; D not certain. The V end lost 9 bases, the J end lost 4 bases, and 16 bases lay between the germline ends. Germline CDR1 and CDR2: SNHLY and FYNNEI. The CDR3 totals 13 residues.

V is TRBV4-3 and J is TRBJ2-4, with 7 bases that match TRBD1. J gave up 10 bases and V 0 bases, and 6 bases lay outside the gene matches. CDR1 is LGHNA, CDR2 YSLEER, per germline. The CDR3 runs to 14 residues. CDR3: CASSQDPDRLIQYF. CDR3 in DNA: TGCGCCAGCAGCCAAGACCCGGACAGGTTAATTCAGTACTTC.

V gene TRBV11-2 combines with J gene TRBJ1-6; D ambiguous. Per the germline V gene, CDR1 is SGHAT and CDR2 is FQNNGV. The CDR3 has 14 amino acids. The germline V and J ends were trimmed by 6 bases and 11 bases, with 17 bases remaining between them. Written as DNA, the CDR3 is TGTGCCAGCAGTCTAGTCACAGATTCCGCACCCCTCCACTTT. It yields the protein CASSLVTDSAPLHF.

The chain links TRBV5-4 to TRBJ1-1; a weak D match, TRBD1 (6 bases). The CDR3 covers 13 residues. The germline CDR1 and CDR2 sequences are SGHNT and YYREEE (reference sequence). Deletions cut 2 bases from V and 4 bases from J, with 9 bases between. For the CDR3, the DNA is TGTGCCAGCAGCTTCGGGGGGGCCACTGAAGCTTTCTTT. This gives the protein CASSFGGATEAFF.